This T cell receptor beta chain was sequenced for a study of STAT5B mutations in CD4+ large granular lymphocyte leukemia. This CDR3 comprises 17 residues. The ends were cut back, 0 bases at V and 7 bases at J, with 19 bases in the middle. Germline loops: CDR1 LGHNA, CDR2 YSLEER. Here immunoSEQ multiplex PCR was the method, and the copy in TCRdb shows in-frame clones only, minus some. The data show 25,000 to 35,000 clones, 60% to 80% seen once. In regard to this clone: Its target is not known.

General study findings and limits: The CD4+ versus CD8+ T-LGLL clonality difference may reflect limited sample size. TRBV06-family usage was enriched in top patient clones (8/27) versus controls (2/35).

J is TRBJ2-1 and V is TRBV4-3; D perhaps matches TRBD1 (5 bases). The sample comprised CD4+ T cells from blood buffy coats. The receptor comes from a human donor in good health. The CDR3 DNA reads TGCGCCAGCAGCCAAGAACGAATAGGGGTGGTTGTAAATGAGCAGTTCTTC. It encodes CASSQERIGVVVNEQFF.